These T cell receptor beta chains were read from a single sample in a study of T cells after yellow fever vaccination. Each CDR3 protein is one row after TCRdb ran MiXCR on the 5' RACE reads. The top ten clones hold about 14% of a sample with under 600,000 distinct CDR3 sequences, roughly 13% of them seen once. The sequencing used PBMCs, collected on the day of the yellow fever booster vaccination. The source of these receptors is a man younger than 40 who received the YFV17D yellow fever vaccine. Both conserved end residues are trimmed from each CDR3.

V	CDR3
TRBV7-9	ASSCMNCYEQY
TRBV28	ATLRGLADGELF
TRBV12-3/TRBV12-4	ASSSSLAGRTGELF
TRBV18	ASSPIFSSNEQF
TRBV25-1	ASSEGLGNQPQH
TRBV5-4	ASSSPRTSGDTQY
TRBV5-1	ASSPPEQGTETQY
TRBV5-5	ASSGQGIEQF
TRBV21-1	ASIVPGTKLF
TRBV5-1	ASSLGVERGAF
TRBV29-1	SVGQSSYEQY
TRBV10-3	ATVPGGGGANYNSPLH
TRBV20-1	SAMGQVNYEQY
TRBV20-1	SALRSGANVLT
TRBV20-1	SARYGSGSYEQY
TRBV7-2	ASSLGGAGGVN
TRBV19	ASRGDRANTGELF
TRBV29-1	SVGSGQDAGELF
TRBV7-3	ASSPFQGLNEQF
TRBV5-1	ASSPWTDASYNEQF
TRBV5-1	ASSLEAVNSPLH
TRBV20-1	SVGTGGTDTQY
TRBV9	ASSHLEETQY
TRBV6-2/TRBV6-3	ASSYSTFGYT
TRBV12-3/TRBV12-4	ASSPQNNEQF
TRBV4-3	ASSQEDRAGPNSGNTIY
TRBV12-3/TRBV12-4	ASRVLAEGGNEQF
TRBV28	ASSTGTVPYEQY
TRBV12-3/TRBV12-4	ASSIYNEQF
TRBV2	ASSARAAFTDTQY
TRBV4-2	ASSQAGGAGQPQH
TRBV10-3	AISEAHGGYGYT
TRBV4-2	ASSDRDRSIPEQY
TRBV9	ASSAGGLAETQY
TRBV7-2	ASSPGTGSEKLF
TRBV20-1	SARVPGTSLETQY
TRBV2	ASSEDFEYQPQH
TRBV2	ASSEMGGNTEAF
TRBV5-1	ASSFQGIYEQY
TRBV5-1	ASSRDRVLF
TRBV4-3	ASSHHFSGRDTGELF
TRBV28	ASGTSGKAKNIQY
TRBV19	ASSIVGTSGNTIY